This entry is about one T cell receptor (beta chain). These data belong to a study of blood T cell repertoires in COVID-19. The overall study: Acute and convalescent COVID-19 specimens originated in the United States, Italy and Spain. From T cells, B-cell-depleted T cells, or PBMCs came the material, which was cDNA or gDNA.

Authors' data handling: Amplified reference gene primers provided the basis for estimating nucleated cell counts. Using immunoSEQ multiplex PCR, the repertoire was profiled, and TCRdb retains in-frame clones only, with some absent. The V and J calls and the clone size are those of that table, but D and trimming were determined from the DNA. Here the sample spans over 70,000 clones, roughly 80% being singletons. The sequencing sample was made of peripheral blood. The TCR was taken from a man aged 25 to 40 with COVID-19, enrolled during active disease.

CDR3 loop: CASSSLTSEYEQYF. The CDR3 DNA reads as TGCGCCAGCAGCTCTTTGACTAGCGAATACGAGCAGTACTTC. This rearrangement joins TRBV5-1 to TRBJ2-7; 8 bases agree with TRBD2. With 3 bases clipped from V and 4 bases from J, the junction kept 6 bases outside the gene matches. The germline V gene encodes CDR1 SGHRS and CDR2 YFSETQ. This CDR3 spans 14 amino acids. Complete variable domain (other parts from reference TRBV5-1 and TRBJ2-7): KAGVTQTPRYLIKTRGQQVTLSCSPISGHRSVSWYQQTPGQGLQFLFEYFSETQRNKGNFPGRFSGRQFSNSRSEMNVSTLELGDSALYLCASSSLTSEYEQYFGPGTRLTVT.